This T cell receptor (beta chain) was obtained from a study of control samples from healthy donors and cancer patients. V was shortened by 5 bases and J by 0 bases, with 14 bases between the two germline ends. This CDR3 region has 15 residues. Germline loops: CDR1 SGHRS, CDR2 YFSETQ. The data were produced by immunoSEQ multiplex PCR, yet TCRdb's version contains in-frame clones alone and is incomplete. The sample has tens of thousands of clones, about 85% seen once. V gene TRBV5-1 combines with J gene TRBJ2-5; no reliable D call. The specimen sequenced was PBMCs. The receptor was isolated from a man in his sixties with head and neck cancer. CDR3: CASSSGSAYQETQYF. In DNA, the CDR3 is TGCGCCAGCAGTTCCGGGTCCGCGTACCAAGAGACCCAGTACTTC.